The rows below give T cell receptor beta chains drawn from one sample of a study of T cells in Graves' hyperthyroidism and ophthalmopathy. TCRdb re-analysed the multiplex PCR reads in MiXCR, keeping a single row per CDR3 protein. The sample has about 180,000 distinct CDR3 sequences, approximately 15% seen once. The sequenced sample was blood. Source of these receptors: a woman aged 50 to 65 with Graves' hyperthyroidism. CDR3s include the opening cysteine and the closing phenylalanine or tryptophan. Each record gives: V gene, clone size, J gene, D gene, CDR3 protein, CDR3 DNA. The D gene is left open where the match is weak. The size field is filled for only some rows; it gives once, few, many or a size class.

v_gene: TRBV5-6; abundance: many; j_gene: TRBJ1-5; d_gene: .; CDR3aa: CASSSARKTNQPQHF; CDR3nt: TGTGCCAGCAGCTCGGCCCGGAAGACAAATCAGCCCCAGCATTTT
v_gene: TRBV7-3; abundance: few; j_gene: TRBJ2-2; d_gene: .; CDR3aa: CASSGINTGELFF; CDR3nt: TGTGCCAGCAGCGGTATTAACACCGGGGAGCTGTTTTTT
v_gene: TRBV5-4; abundance: .; j_gene: TRBJ1-6; d_gene: .; CDR3aa: CASRFGGSGNSPLHF; CDR3nt: TGTGCCAGCAGGTTCGGCGGGAGCGGGAATTCACCCCTCCACTTT
v_gene: TRBV5-1; abundance: many; j_gene: TRBJ1-2; d_gene: .; CDR3aa: CASTLDTRYGYTF; CDR3nt: TGCGCCAGCACCCTGGACACGCGCTATGGCTACACCTTC
v_gene: TRBV9; abundance: many; j_gene: TRBJ2-7; d_gene: TRBD2; CDR3aa: CASSVEGDPGRDEQYF; CDR3nt: TGTGCCAGCAGCGTAGAGGGGGACCCCGGGAGGGACGAGCAGTACTTC
v_gene: TRBV7-3; abundance: many; j_gene: TRBJ1-1; d_gene: TRBD1; CDR3aa: CASRQGPNTEAFF; CDR3nt: TGTGCGAGCAGACAGGGCCCGAACACTGAAGCTTTCTTT
v_gene: TRBV7-2; abundance: many; j_gene: TRBJ1-1; d_gene: .; CDR3aa: CASSARQVNTEAFF; CDR3nt: TGTGCCAGCAGCGCGAGACAGGTGAACACTGAAGCTTTCTTT
v_gene: TRBV19; abundance: many; j_gene: TRBJ2-2; d_gene: .; CDR3aa: CASSFGPQAAGYTGELFF; CDR3nt: TGTGCCAGTAGTTTCGGACCACAGGCCGCCGGGTACACCGGGGAGCTGTTTTTT
v_gene: TRBV11-2; abundance: many; j_gene: TRBJ1-1; d_gene: TRBD1; CDR3aa: CASSHRDRITEAFF; CDR3nt: TGTGCCAGCAGCCACCGGGACAGAATTACTGAAGCTTTCTTT
v_gene: TRBV28; abundance: many; j_gene: TRBJ2-5; d_gene: .; CDR3aa: CASSSKPQETQYF; CDR3nt: TGTGCCAGCAGTTCAAAGCCCCAAGAGACCCAGTACTTC
v_gene: TRBV7-2; abundance: many; j_gene: TRBJ2-1; d_gene: .; CDR3aa: CASSLRAGGLEQFF; CDR3nt: TGTGCCAGCAGCTTAAGGGCCGGGGGTCTTGAGCAGTTCTTC
v_gene: TRBV4-1; abundance: few; j_gene: TRBJ2-3; d_gene: TRBD2; CDR3aa: CASSQPLLAARTDTQYF; CDR3nt: TGCGCCAGCAGCCAACCCCTACTAGCGGCCCGCACAGATACGCAGTATTTT